Listed below are T cell receptor beta chains from one sample, sequenced in a study of blood T cell repertoires in COVID-19. The method was immunoSEQ multiplex PCR; TCRdb's version includes in-frame clones alone and lacks a portion of them. The sample shows 220,000 or so clones, about four fifths of them seen only once. Specimen: PBMCs or T cells enriched from blood (not recorded which). These receptors were collected from a woman in her forties with acute COVID-19. The CDR3 runs from the conserved cysteine through the conserved F or W. The order of the fields is clone size, D gene, J gene, V gene, CDR3 DNA, CDR3 protein. A D gene is named only where the DNA matches it firmly. Not all rows give a size; the values are once, few, many and, for expanded clones, a class.

few TRBD1 TRBJ1-5 TRBV6-6 TGTGCCAGCAGTCCGGGACAGACCCTGGCGGGAAATCAGCCCCAGCATTTT CASSPGQTLAGNQPQHF
- TRBD1 TRBJ1-2 TRBV19 TGTGCCAGTAGTATCTCCGGGACAGGCCGCGGCTACACCTTC CASSISGTGRGYTF
- - TRBJ1-1 TRBV27 TGTGCCAGCAGTTCCCGACAGAACACTGAAGCTTTCTTT CASSSRQNTEAFF
- - TRBJ1-1 TRBV27 TGTGCCAGCCGGGGGGGGGTGAACACTGAAGCTTTCTTT CASRGGVNTEAFF
- TRBD2 TRBJ2-7 TRBV7-6 TGTGCCAGCAGCTTAGAACTAGCGGGCCACGAGCAGTACTTC CASSLELAGHEQYF
- - TRBJ1-2 TRBV6-5 TGTGCCAGCAGCTGGACAGAAGCCCCCTATGGCTACACCTTC CASSWTEAPYGYTF
- TRBD1 TRBJ2-2 TRBV7-3 TGTGCCAGCAGCTTAAGTACAGGGGGAGCCGGGGAGCTGTTTTTT CASSLSTGGAGELFF
- TRBD1 TRBJ1-1 TRBV29-1 TGCAGCTCTGAAGGGACAGGGGGCACTGAAGCTTTCTTT CSSEGTGGTEAFF
- - TRBJ1-6 TRBV18 TGTGCCAGCTCAGGAGGTCGGGGGGCGAGGGTTTCACCCCTCCACTTT CASSGGRGARVSPLHF
- TRBD1 TRBJ1-6 TRBV18 TGTGCCAGCTCCCGACAGGGTGAGACCTATAATTCACCCCTCCACTTT CASSRQGETYNSPLHF
- - TRBJ1-6 TRBV6-2/TRBV6-3 TGTGCCAGCAGTTACTCAGGGAGCTCCTATAATTCACCCCTCCACTTT CASSYSGSSYNSPLHF
- - TRBJ2-2 TRBV11-3 TGTGCCAGCAGCCGGACAGAGCTGAACACCGGGGAGCTGTTTTTT CASSRTELNTGELFF
once - TRBJ1-3 TRBV6-5 TGTGCCAGCAGAATCAGGGAATTCTCTGGAAACACCATATATTTT CASRIREFSGNTIYF
- - TRBJ2-1 TRBV25-1 TGTGCCAGCAGGGTTGGACACGGCCACCACAATGAGCAGTTCTTC CASRVGHGHHNEQFF
- - TRBJ1-1 TRBV5-8 TGTGCCAGCAGCCCATTACAGGCAGGGAAGGGGCCTGAAGCTTTCTTT CASSPLQAGKGPEAFF
- - TRBJ1-1 TRBV5-1 TGCGCCAGCAGCTTGGGTCTTGAGGGAGGAACGAACACTGAAGCTTTCTTT CASSLGLEGGTNTEAFF
- - TRBJ1-5 TRBV19 TGTGCCAGTAGGCGACGGGGCAGGGGATGGAGCAATCAGCCCCAGCATTTT CASRRRGRGWSNQPQHF
- - TRBJ1-1 TRBV3-1/TRBV3-2 TGTGCCAGCAGCCAAGTACAGGGAACTGAAGCTTTCTTT CASSQVQGTEAFF
- - TRBJ2-2 TRBV4-2 TGTGCCAGCAGCCCTGCTCTAGCCGCCGGGGAGCTGTTTTTT CASSPALAAGELFF
- - TRBJ1-5 TRBV5-1 TGCGCCAGCAGCTTGGGGGGCCCCAAGGAGCCCCAGCATTTT CASSLGGPKEPQHF
- - TRBJ2-3 TRBV9 TGTGCCAGCAGCGTAGAGGGGGATCGGGATACGCAGTATTTT CASSVEGDRDTQYF
- TRBD2 TRBJ2-7 TRBV28 TGTGCCAGCAGGAGCTCGGGACTAGCGGAATCCTACGAGCAGTACTTC CASRSSGLAESYEQYF
- TRBD1 TRBJ1-6 TRBV7-2 TGTGCCAGCAGCTCACAGGGGTTTGGGGCACCCCTCCACTTT CASSSQGFGAPLHF
once TRBD1 TRBJ2-1 TRBV6-5 TGTGCCAGCAGTAGAATCTTACAGGGGAATGAGCAGTTCTTC CASSRILQGNEQFF
- - TRBJ2-7 TRBV9 TGTGCCAGCAGCGTAACTGAAGGGGCGCGGGAGCAGTACTTC CASSVTEGAREQYF
- TRBD1 TRBJ1-1 TRBV7-2 TGTGCCAGCAGCCCCTCCCGGGACAGTGCTTTCTTT CASSPSRDSAFF
- - TRBJ2-2 TRBV4-3 TGCGCCAGCAGCCAAGATAGTCGGACTGGGAACACCGGGGAGCTGTTTTTT CASSQDSRTGNTGELFF
- - TRBJ2-5 TRBV6-7 TGTGCCAGCAGTTACTCTGTACACGGGGAGGAGACCCAGTACTTC CASSYSVHGEETQYF
- - TRBJ2-2 TRBV5-8 TGTGCCAGCAAACTGGCCGGGGAGCTGTTTTTT CASKLAGELFF
- TRBD1 TRBJ1-4 TRBV19 TGTGCCAGTAGCCCAAGGACAGGGAGGAGGGGAGAACTGTTTTTT CASSPRTGRRGELFF
- TRBD1 TRBJ1-4 TRBV5-6 TGTGCCAGCAGCTTGGGGAAGGGGGCTGTTGAAAAACTGTTTTTT CASSLGKGAVEKLFF
- - TRBJ2-7 TRBV18 TGTGCCAGCTCACCACAGGGGGATCCCTCCTACGAGCAGTACTTC CASSPQGDPSYEQYF
- - TRBJ2-7 TRBV5-1 TGCGCCAGCAGCCCCGGGACATCGCCCTCCTACGAGCAGTACTTC CASSPGTSPSYEQYF
few - TRBJ1-3 TRBV3-1/TRBV3-2 TGTGCCAGCAGCCGCCAAGGGGCAAGGGGAAACACCATATATTTT CASSRQGARGNTIYF
- TRBD1 TRBJ2-7 TRBV15 TGTGCCACCAGGGGGACAGGCTCCTACGAGCAGTACTTC CATRGTGSYEQYF
- - TRBJ2-3 TRBV7-9 TGTGCCAGCAGCTTACGGGTTCGCACAGATACGCAGTATTTT CASSLRVRTDTQYF
once - TRBJ1-4 TRBV5-1 TGCGCCAGCAGCTTGATCCAGGCAACTAATGAAAAACTGTTTTTT CASSLIQATNEKLFF
- - TRBJ1-3 TRBV30 TGTGCCTGTTCGTCTGGAAACACCATATATTTT CACSSGNTIYF
- - TRBJ1-2 TRBV30 TGTGCCTGGAGTGTACCGGGACTTGGCTACACCTTC CAWSVPGLGYTF
- TRBD1 TRBJ2-1 TRBV27 TGTGCCAGCAGTTTAAGGAGACAGGGAGCCTACAATGAGCAGTTCTTC CASSLRRQGAYNEQFF
- - TRBJ2-3 TRBV13 TGTGCCAGCAGCCATGAGGAAGGAGATACGCAGTATTTT CASSHEEGDTQYF
- TRBD1 TRBJ1-2 TRBV28 TGTGCCAGCGGGGACAGGGTTGACGGCTACACCTTC CASGDRVDGYTF
once - TRBJ1-4 TRBV28 TGTGCCAGCAGTTTCGCGGGGACTGAAAAACTGTTTTTT CASSFAGTEKLFF
- TRBD2 TRBJ2-1 TRBV4-2 TGTGCCAGCAGCCAAGTTTGGGCGGGGGGGCCAAATGAGCAGTTCTTC CASSQVWAGGPNEQFF
- - TRBJ1-2 TRBV10-1 TGCGCCAGGGGGGGTTATGGCTACACCTTC CARGGYGYTF
- - TRBJ2-1 TRBV19 TGTGCCAGTAGTATAGGTTCGGCGTGGGGAGACAATGAGCAGTTCTTC CASSIGSAWGDNEQFF
once TRBD2 TRBJ2-5 TRBV28 TGTGCCAGCAGTTTATTGGGACTAGCGCGGTTTCAAGAGACCCAGTACTTC CASSLLGLARFQETQYF
- TRBD2 TRBJ2-2 TRBV20-1 TGCAGTGCGAGTCCTAGCGGGGCCCAGGTGGAGCTGTTTTTT CSASPSGAQVELFF
- - TRBJ1-2 TRBV3-1/TRBV3-2 TGTGCCAGCAGCCAAGTCGGGCAGGGGAACTATGGCTACACCTTC CASSQVGQGNYGYTF
- - TRBJ2-7 TRBV15 TGTGCCACCAGCAGAGATATCCGGTACGAGCAGTACTTC CATSRDIRYEQYF
- - TRBJ2-2 TRBV25-1 TGTGCCAGCAGATCTGACAGCACCGGGGAGCTGTTTTTT CASRSDSTGELFF
- - TRBJ1-5 TRBV30 TGTGCCTGGAGGGGGGCATCAGGCAACCAGCCCCAGCATTTT CAWRGASGNQPQHF
- - TRBJ2-2 TRBV15 TGTGCCACCAGCAGAGATAACGAGGGGGAGCTGTTTTTT CATSRDNEGELFF
- - TRBJ2-1 TRBV7-9 TGTGCCAGCAGCTTACTCATCCGGAATGAGCAGTTCTTC CASSLLIRNEQFF
- - TRBJ2-7 TRBV30 TGTGCCTGGAGCGACAGATTCCCTACGTCAGAGCAGTACTTC CAWSDRFPTSEQYF
- - TRBJ2-6 TRBV21-1 TGTGCCAGCAGCAAAAATGATGACAGGCAGGGGGCCAACGTCCTGACTTTC CASSKNDDRQGANVLTF
- - TRBJ2-5 TRBV7-7 TGTGCCAGCAGCTTAGGGGCAGAAAAGACCCAGTACTTC CASSLGAEKTQYF
- TRBD1 TRBJ2-1 TRBV27 TGTGCCAGCAGTATCCAGACAGGGGGCGGCTCCTACAATGAGCAGTTCTTC CASSIQTGGGSYNEQFF
- - TRBJ1-1 TRBV7-9 TGTGCCAGCAGCCATCCTCCGGGGGGAACTGAAGCTTTCTTT CASSHPPGGTEAFF